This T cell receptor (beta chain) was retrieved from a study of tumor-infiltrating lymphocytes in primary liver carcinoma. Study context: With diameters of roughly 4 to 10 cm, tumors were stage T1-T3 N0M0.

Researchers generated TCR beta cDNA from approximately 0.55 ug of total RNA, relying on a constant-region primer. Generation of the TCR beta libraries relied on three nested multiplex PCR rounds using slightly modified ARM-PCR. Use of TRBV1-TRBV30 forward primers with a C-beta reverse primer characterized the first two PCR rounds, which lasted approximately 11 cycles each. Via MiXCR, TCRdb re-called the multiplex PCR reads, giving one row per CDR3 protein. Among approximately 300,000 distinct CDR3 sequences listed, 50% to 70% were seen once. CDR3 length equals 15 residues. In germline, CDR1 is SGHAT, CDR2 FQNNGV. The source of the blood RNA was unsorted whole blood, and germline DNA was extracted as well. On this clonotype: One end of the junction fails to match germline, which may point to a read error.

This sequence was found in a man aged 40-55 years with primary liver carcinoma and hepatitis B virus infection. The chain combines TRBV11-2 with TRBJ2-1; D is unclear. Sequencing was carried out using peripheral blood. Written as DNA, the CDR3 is TGTGCCAGTAGCTTAGAGTGGGAACAGTACAATGAGCAGTTCTTC. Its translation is CASSLEWEQYNEQFF.